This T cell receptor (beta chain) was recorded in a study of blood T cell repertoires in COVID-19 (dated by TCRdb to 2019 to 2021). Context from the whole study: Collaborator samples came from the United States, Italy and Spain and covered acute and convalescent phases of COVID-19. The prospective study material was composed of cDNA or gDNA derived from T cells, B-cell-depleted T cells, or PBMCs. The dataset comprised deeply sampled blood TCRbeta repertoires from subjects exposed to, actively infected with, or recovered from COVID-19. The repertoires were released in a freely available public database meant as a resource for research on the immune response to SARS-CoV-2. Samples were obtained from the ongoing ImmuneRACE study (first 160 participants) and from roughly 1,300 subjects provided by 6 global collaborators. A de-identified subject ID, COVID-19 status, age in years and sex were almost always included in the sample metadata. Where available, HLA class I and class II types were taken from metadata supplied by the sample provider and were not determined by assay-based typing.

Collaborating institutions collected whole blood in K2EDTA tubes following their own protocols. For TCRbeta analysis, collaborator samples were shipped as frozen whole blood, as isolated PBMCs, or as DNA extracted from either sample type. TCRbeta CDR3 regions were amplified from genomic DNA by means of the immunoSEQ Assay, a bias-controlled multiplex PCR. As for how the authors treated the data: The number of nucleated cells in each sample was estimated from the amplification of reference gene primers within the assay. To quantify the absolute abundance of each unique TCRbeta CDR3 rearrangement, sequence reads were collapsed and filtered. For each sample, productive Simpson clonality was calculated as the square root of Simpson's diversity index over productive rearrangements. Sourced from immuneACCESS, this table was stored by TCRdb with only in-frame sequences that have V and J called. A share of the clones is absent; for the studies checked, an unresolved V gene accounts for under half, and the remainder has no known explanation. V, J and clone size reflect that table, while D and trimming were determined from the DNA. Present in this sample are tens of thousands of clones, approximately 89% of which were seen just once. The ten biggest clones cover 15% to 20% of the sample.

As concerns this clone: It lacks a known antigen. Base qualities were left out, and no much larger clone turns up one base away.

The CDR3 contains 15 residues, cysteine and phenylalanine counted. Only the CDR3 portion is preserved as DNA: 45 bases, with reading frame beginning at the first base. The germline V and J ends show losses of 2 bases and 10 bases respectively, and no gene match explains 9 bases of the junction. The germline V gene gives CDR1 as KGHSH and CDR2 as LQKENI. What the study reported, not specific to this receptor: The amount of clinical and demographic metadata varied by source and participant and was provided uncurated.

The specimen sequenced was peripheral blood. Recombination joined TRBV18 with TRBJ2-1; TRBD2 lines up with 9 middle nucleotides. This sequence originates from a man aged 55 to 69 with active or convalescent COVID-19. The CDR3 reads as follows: CASSPLDLAGSEQFF. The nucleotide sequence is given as TGTGCCAGCTCACCATTGGATCTAGCGGGGAGCGAGCAGTTCTTC.